This T cell receptor beta chain is from a study of T cells in Graves' hyperthyroidism and ophthalmopathy. Study-wide results and caveats: Blood also showed most of the thyroid clonotypes that were expanded above 0.001.

The sample holds many counts of this clonotype. What it recognizes is unknown. V was cut by 1 base and J by 6 bases, with 16 bases left in between. Looked up from germline, CDR1 is GTSNPN and CDR2 is SVGIG (reference sequence). This CDR3 contains 14 residues. The CDR3 regions of TCR beta were amplified from RNA transcripts. With the HTBI primer set, the TCR CDR3 went through a first round of RT-PCR. Each CDR3 protein gets one entry after TCRdb re-called the multiplex PCR reads with MiXCR. The sample holds roughly 240,000 distinct CDR3 sequences, roughly 22% seen once. The sample consisted of blood. This clonotype was sampled from a woman between 40 and 55 years old with Graves' ophthalmopathy. The V call is TRBV30, the J call TRBJ2-7, with D possibly matching TRBD1 (5 bases). CDR3 sequence: CAWSGKGDGSEQYF. The DNA for the CDR3 is TGTGCCTGGAGTGGTAAAGGGGATGGCAGCGAGCAGTACTTC.